Listed below are T cell receptor beta chains from one sample, sequenced in a study of T cells after yellow fever vaccination. TCRdb passed the 5' RACE reads through MiXCR, listing each CDR3 protein once. The sample has 120,000 or so distinct CDR3 sequences; roughly 15% are singletons. The sample in question was CD8+ T cells sorted from PBMCs, obtained 5 days after the yellow fever booster vaccination. The source is a man younger than 35 who received the YFV17D yellow fever vaccine. CDR3s include the opening cysteine and the closing phenylalanine or tryptophan. The D gene is left open where the match is weak. Size is stated for part of the rows, as once, few or many counts, or as a class when the clone is expanded.

>TRBV4-1|TRBJ1-1|.|.
CASSRQLHTEAFF
TGCGCCAGCAGCCGACAGTTACACACTGAAGCTTTCTTT
>TRBV4-1|TRBJ2-5|TRBD2|few
CASSQGLAGAQETQYF
TGCGCCAGCAGCCAGGGGCTAGCGGGGGCTCAAGAGACCCAGTACTTC
>TRBV7-2|TRBJ1-6|TRBD1|few
CASSSGPGQGSPLHF
TGTGCCAGCAGCTCTGGACCGGGACAGGGATCACCCCTCCACTTT
>TRBV18|TRBJ2-4|.|few
CASSPPAYGTKNIQYF
TGTGCCAGCTCACCACCGGCTTACGGGACCAAAAACATTCAGTACTTC
>TRBV30|TRBJ1-3|.|few
CACTISGNTIYF
TGTGCCTGCACGATTTCTGGAAACACCATATATTTT
>TRBV7-7|TRBJ2-7|.|many
CASSLGYGTAAEQYF
TGTGCCAGCAGCTTAGGTTATGGGACGGCCGCCGAGCAGTACTTC
>TRBV2|TRBJ2-5|TRBD2|.
CASSEVDGGAETQYF
TGTGCCAGCAGTGAAGTCGACGGGGGGGCAGAGACCCAGTACTTC
>TRBV29-1|TRBJ1-5|.|many
CSVRKDLIQHF
TGCAGCGTTCGGAAGGACCTCATCCAGCATTTT
>TRBV4-1|TRBJ2-7|TRBD1|many
CASSPGQDYEQYF
TGCGCCAGCAGCCCAGGACAGGATTACGAGCAGTACTTC
>TRBV28|TRBJ2-7|.|.
CASSFAGLGEQYF
TGTGCCAGCAGTTTTGCGGGGTTGGGGGAGCAGTACTTC
>TRBV9|TRBJ1-1|.|.
CASSARAGNTEAFF
TGTGCCAGCAGCGCCCGTGCGGGGAACACTGAAGCTTTCTTT
>TRBV11-2|TRBJ2-1|TRBD2|many
CASSITPGGAVGEQFF
TGTGCCAGCAGCATCACGCCCGGGGGGGCAGTAGGAGAGCAGTTCTTC
>TRBV4-1|TRBJ1-5|TRBD1|.
CASSQERYRTGGRSGQPQHF
TGCGCCAGCAGCCAAGAGCGGTACCGGACAGGGGGAAGGTCGGGTCAGCCCCAGCATTTT
>TRBV6-1|TRBJ1-5|.|few
CASSELAEKHF
TGTGCCAGCAGTGAATTGGCAGAGAAGCATTTT
>TRBV2|TRBJ1-3|.|.
CASSEVVSRSGNTIYF
TGTGCCAGCAGTGAAGTGGTCAGCCGCTCTGGAAACACCATATATTTT
>TRBV5-1|TRBJ2-1|.|.
CASSLTGDYNEQFF
TGCGCCAGCAGCTTAACGGGGGATTACAATGAGCAGTTCTTC
>TRBV29-1|TRBJ1-2|.|.
CSVGGGYGYTF
TGCAGCGTTGGGGGGGGCTATGGCTACACCTTC
>TRBV10-3|TRBJ1-5|.|few
CAISKDGNPYSNQPQHF
TGTGCCATCAGTAAGGACGGGAATCCCTATAGCAATCAGCCCCAGCATTTT
>TRBV5-5|TRBJ2-1|TRBD2|few
CASSASGGLYNEQFF
TGTGCCAGCAGCGCAAGCGGGGGTCTGTACAATGAGCAGTTCTTC
>TRBV6-2/TRBV6-3|TRBJ2-1|.|many
CASSYTTDHPRQFF
TGTGCCAGCAGTTATACAACGGATCACCCTCGGCAGTTCTTC
>TRBV11-2|TRBJ2-7|.|once
CASSLEVGPGSYEQYF
TGTGCCAGCAGCTTAGAGGTGGGACCCGGGTCCTACGAGCAGTACTTC
>TRBV5-1|TRBJ2-3|.|.
CASRGGVYLVF
TGCGCCAGCAGGGGCGGGGTGTATTTGGTTTTT
>TRBV10-3|TRBJ2-3|.|few
CAIRGTPSITDTQYF
TGTGCCATCAGGGGGACACCGTCTATCACAGATACGCAGTATTTT
>TRBV7-9|TRBJ2-1|.|few
CASSQGGQFF
TGTGCCAGCAGCCAGGGGGGGCAGTTCTTC
>TRBV5-1|TRBJ2-5|.|many
CASSLDRQETQYF
TGCGCCAGCAGCTTGGACAGGCAAGAGACCCAGTACTTC
>TRBV12-3/TRBV12-4|TRBJ1-4|TRBD1|.
CASSPNRGGTNEKLFF
TGTGCCAGCAGTCCGAACAGGGGTGGAACTAATGAAAAACTGTTTTTT
>TRBV5-1|TRBJ2-1|.|many
CASSSLGMVNEQFF
TGCGCCAGCAGCTCTCTAGGTATGGTCAATGAGCAGTTCTTC
>TRBV2|TRBJ2-5|.|once
CASRETYLPGLQETQYF
TGTGCCAGCAGGGAAACGTACCTCCCGGGACTCCAAGAGACCCAGTACTTC
>TRBV10-3|TRBJ2-6|.|.
CAISGTKGLGANVLTF
TGTGCCATCAGTGGTACGAAAGGGCTTGGGGCCAACGTCCTGACTTTC
>TRBV28|TRBJ2-1|TRBD2|.
CASSQGTSGVNEQFF
TGTGCCAGCAGTCAGGGGACTAGCGGGGTTAATGAGCAGTTCTTC
>TRBV7-6|TRBJ2-3|TRBD2|few
CASSFSGGPLGTQYF
TGTGCCAGCAGCTTCAGCGGGGGACCCCTAGGTACGCAGTATTTT
>TRBV6-5|TRBJ1-4|.|.
CASSYSQGRGEKLFF
TGTGCCAGCAGTTACTCCCAGGGGAGAGGGGAAAAACTGTTTTTT
>TRBV3-1|TRBJ2-3|.|.
CASSQAPSVLTDTQYF
TGTGCCAGCAGCCAAGCCCCCAGCGTACTAACAGATACGCAGTATTTT
>TRBV4-2|TRBJ2-7|.|.
CASSQPTGRSYEQYF
TGTGCCAGCAGCCAGCCGACGGGACGGAGCTACGAGCAGTACTTC
>TRBV28|TRBJ1-1|.|.
CASTHKAGNTEAFF
TGTGCCAGCACCCATAAGGCGGGGAACACTGAAGCTTTCTTT
>TRBV10-3|TRBJ2-2|TRBD2|few
CATIDTGGTGELFF
TGTGCCACCATTGACACGGGAGGGACCGGGGAGCTGTTTTTT
>TRBV2|TRBJ1-1|TRBD1|.
CASRPDRGWNTEAFF
TGTGCCAGCAGACCCGACAGGGGCTGGAACACTGAAGCTTTCTTT
>TRBV27|TRBJ2-6|.|.
CASSTLTASGANVLTF
TGTGCCAGCAGTACCTTGACGGCTTCTGGGGCCAACGTCCTGACTTTC
>TRBV5-1|TRBJ2-1|TRBD2|.
CASSRDYEEQFF
TGCGCCAGCAGCCGGGACTATGAGGAGCAGTTCTTC
>TRBV7-9|TRBJ2-4|.|.
CASSPRQKNIQYF
TGTGCCAGCAGCCCGCGACAGAAAAACATTCAGTACTTC
>TRBV2|TRBJ2-3|TRBD2|few
CASHGLAGPDTQYF
TGTGCCAGCCACGGACTAGCCGGGCCAGATACGCAGTATTTT
>TRBV5-6|TRBJ1-4|.|.
CASRDTRNEKLFF
TGTGCCAGCAGGGACACTCGGAATGAAAAACTGTTTTTT
>TRBV12-3/TRBV12-4|TRBJ1-5|.|few
CASQSGGSQPQHF
TGTGCCAGCCAATCGGGGGGAAGTCAGCCCCAGCATTTT
>TRBV5-1|TRBJ1-4|.|few
CASSLGRQIEGEKLFF
TGCGCCAGCAGCTTGGGTAGACAGATCGAGGGGGAAAAACTGTTTTTT
>TRBV5-5|TRBJ1-2|.|few
CASSLAASSYGYTF
TGTGCCAGCAGCTTGGCTGCCTCGAGCTATGGCTACACCTTC
>TRBV15|TRBJ2-1|.|few
CATSGDTLNEQFF
TGTGCCACCAGCGGGGACACCCTGAATGAGCAGTTCTTC
>TRBV4-2|TRBJ1-6|.|.
CASSEEEGNSPLHF
TGTGCCAGCAGCGAGGAAGAAGGTAATTCACCCCTCCACTTT